These T cell receptor beta chains were read from a single sample in a study of cytomegalovirus exposure and HLA in healthy donors. The protocol was immunoSEQ multiplex PCR, while the TCRdb copy is restricted to in-frame clones and leaves out a portion. The data contain some 120,000 clones, roughly a tenth of them singletons. Sequencing was carried out using PBMCs. Receptors originate from a woman aged 18-35 years in good health and CMV-seropositive. CDR3s include the opening cysteine and the closing phenylalanine or tryptophan. D genes are given only for firm matches. Some rows have no size entry. The others give once, few or many, or a class for an expanded clone.

D gene: NA
clone size: few
V gene: TRBV27
J gene: TRBJ2-7
CDR3 protein: CASSLSATPGEVIGYEQYF
CDR3 DNA: TGTGCCAGCAGTTTATCCGCTACTCCAGGGGAAGTAATAGGGTACGAGCAGTACTTC

D gene: TRBD1
clone size: NA
V gene: TRBV30
J gene: TRBJ1-1
CDR3 protein: CAWATQGYTEAFF
CDR3 DNA: TGTGCCTGGGCCACACAGGGGTACACTGAAGCTTTCTTT

D gene: TRBD1
clone size: few
V gene: TRBV5-6
J gene: TRBJ2-1
CDR3 protein: CASSLTGTDAYNEQFF
CDR3 DNA: TGTGCCAGCAGCTTGACCGGGACAGACGCTTACAATGAGCAGTTCTTC

D gene: TRBD2
clone size: few
V gene: TRBV29-1
J gene: TRBJ2-7
CDR3 protein: CSVKTSGSYEQYF
CDR3 DNA: TGCAGCGTCAAGACTAGCGGCTCCTACGAGCAGTACTTC

D gene: TRBD2
clone size: few
V gene: TRBV5-1
J gene: TRBJ2-5
CDR3 protein: CASSGTSGMPQETQYF
CDR3 DNA: TGCGCCAGCAGCGGAACTAGCGGGATGCCCCAAGAGACCCAGTACTTC

D gene: NA
clone size: few
V gene: TRBV20-1
J gene: TRBJ2-3
CDR3 protein: CSGGADTQYF
CDR3 DNA: TGCAGTGGGGGCGCAGATACGCAGTATTTT

D gene: TRBD1
clone size: NA
V gene: TRBV9
J gene: TRBJ1-1
CDR3 protein: CASSGTGLGTEAFF
CDR3 DNA: TGTGCCAGCAGCGGGACAGGGTTAGGCACTGAAGCTTTCTTT

D gene: NA
clone size: NA
V gene: TRBV28
J gene: TRBJ2-2
CDR3 protein: CASKYGGDRELFF
CDR3 DNA: TGTGCCAGCAAATACGGGGGAGACCGGGAGCTGTTTTTT

D gene: NA
clone size: NA
V gene: TRBV10-3
J gene: TRBJ1-2
CDR3 protein: CAISDSGRDGYTF
CDR3 DNA: TGTGCCATCAGTGATTCGGGGAGGGATGGCTACACCTTC

D gene: TRBD2
clone size: NA
V gene: TRBV9
J gene: TRBJ2-2
CDR3 protein: CASSVVGAGVSTGELFF
CDR3 DNA: TGTGCCAGCAGCGTAGTTGGAGCGGGAGTATCCACCGGGGAGCTGTTTTTT

D gene: TRBD1
clone size: NA
V gene: TRBV2
J gene: TRBJ1-4
CDR3 protein: CASSRRDRADEKLFF
CDR3 DNA: TGTGCCAGCAGTCGCAGGGACAGGGCGGATGAAAAACTGTTTTTT

D gene: TRBD1
clone size: few
V gene: TRBV30
J gene: TRBJ1-2
CDR3 protein: CAWSSPRDRGAYGYTF
CDR3 DNA: TGTGCCTGGAGTTCCCCCCGGGACAGGGGGGCCTATGGCTACACCTTC

D gene: TRBD1
clone size: few
V gene: TRBV15
J gene: TRBJ1-4
CDR3 protein: CATSGDSEKLFF
CDR3 DNA: TGTGCCACCAGCGGGGACAGTGAAAAACTGTTTTTT

D gene: NA
clone size: NA
V gene: TRBV6-1
J gene: TRBJ2-1
CDR3 protein: CASIRGYSYNEQFF
CDR3 DNA: TGTGCCAGCATCCGGGGGTACTCCTACAATGAGCAGTTCTTC

D gene: NA
clone size: NA
V gene: TRBV27
J gene: TRBJ1-6
CDR3 protein: CASSLRDYSPLHF
CDR3 DNA: TGTGCCAGCAGTTTGAGGGATTATTCACCCCTCCACTTT

D gene: NA
clone size: few
V gene: TRBV5-1
J gene: TRBJ2-1
CDR3 protein: CASSGGEGGAYNEQFF
CDR3 DNA: TGCGCCAGCAGCGGAGGGGAGGGGGGGGCCTACAATGAGCAGTTCTTC

D gene: TRBD1
clone size: few
V gene: TRBV28
J gene: TRBJ1-1
CDR3 protein: CASSYKYETGTGYISTEAFF
CDR3 DNA: TGTGCCAGCAGTTACAAATACGAGACCGGGACAGGGTATATCAGCACTGAAGCTTTCTTT